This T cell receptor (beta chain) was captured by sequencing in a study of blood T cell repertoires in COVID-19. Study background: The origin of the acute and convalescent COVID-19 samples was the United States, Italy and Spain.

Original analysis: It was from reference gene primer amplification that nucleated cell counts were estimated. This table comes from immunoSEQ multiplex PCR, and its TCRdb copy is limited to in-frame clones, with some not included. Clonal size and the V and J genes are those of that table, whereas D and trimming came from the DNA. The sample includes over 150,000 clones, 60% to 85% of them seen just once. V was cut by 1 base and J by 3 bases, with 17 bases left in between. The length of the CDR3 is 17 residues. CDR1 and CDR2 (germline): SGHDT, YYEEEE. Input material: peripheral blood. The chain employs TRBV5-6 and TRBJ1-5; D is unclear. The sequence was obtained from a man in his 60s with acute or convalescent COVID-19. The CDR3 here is CASSLYRELSTNQPQHF. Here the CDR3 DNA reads TGTGCCAGCAGCTTGTACAGAGAGCTAAGTACCAATCAGCCCCAGCATTTT.